This TCR beta chain was documented in a study of T cells after yellow fever vaccination. Synthesis of TCR cDNA relied on 5'RACE template switching, which attached a universal primer site and UMIs. TCRdb called the 5' RACE reads again in MiXCR, with one record for every CDR3 protein. The sample carries 620,000 or so distinct CDR3 sequences, around 17% recorded once. This clonotype was observed a handful of times. Its antigen remains unknown. V was shortened by 6 bases and J by 6 bases, with 19 bases between the two germline ends. CDR3 length equals 15 residues. Study-level points and caveats: On re-exposure, the response was weaker but peaked faster, at day 5 versus 15. Post-booster repertoires contained most primary-vaccination clones again (approximately 97% CD4, less than 90% CD8). Abundant clonotypes from the bulk population could get into FACS-sorted repertoires as contaminants.

The chain is built from TRBV23-1 and TRBJ2-3; D might be TRBD1 or TRBD2, each matching 5 bases. TRBV23-1 is treated as an ORF (open reading frame) with a function not yet certain. Source: PBMCs, taken about 5 days after the first yellow fever vaccination. The TCR was taken from a man younger than 30 who received the YFV17D yellow fever vaccine. CDR3 protein: CASRRWFGGSDTQYF. Here the CDR3 DNA reads TGCGCCAGCAGAAGGTGGTTTGGGGGTTCGGATACGCAGTATTTT.